Sequencing of this T cell receptor beta chain was carried out in a study of cytomegalovirus exposure and HLA in healthy donors. General observations from the study: Donors belonging to an Asian-associated ancestry cluster reportedly showed fewer N-insertions in productive TCRs than the roughly 670-donor mean, according to what a later analysis found. For most TCR sequences rarity was the rule, although some public TCRs occurred in many donors.

This clone occurred a few times. The antigen remains unidentified. V lost 6 bases and J lost 0, with 10 bases in between. From germline, CDR1 is MNHEY and CDR2 SVGAGI. The CDR3 runs to 14 residues. PCR involved 60 Vbeta and 13 Jbeta primers. As originally analysed: Unique TCR beta chains totaled roughly 79 million in a later count, with around 11 million of them shared. Sequenced by immunoSEQ multiplex PCR; TCRdb stores in-frame clones only, minus some. V and J calls and clone size are those listed in that table; D and trimming were worked out from the DNA. The sample records 130,000 or so clones, roughly 80% being singletons.

The chain uses TRBV6-5 and TRBJ2-3, with a weak D call TRBD2 (5 bases). This TCR was sampled from a woman aged 40 to 49 in good health and CMV-seropositive. The sequenced sample was PBMCs. CDR3 residues: CASRTRGSTDTQYF. For the CDR3, the DNA is TGTGCCAGCAGGACACGGGGAAGCACAGATACGCAGTATTTT.